These 25 T cell receptor beta chains came from one sample sequenced in a study of cytomegalovirus exposure and HLA in healthy donors (TCRdb year 2017). The library was generated by the immunoSEQ multiplex PCR assay. For the multiplex PCR, a mixture combining 60 forward primers for TCR Vbeta segments and 13 reverse primers for TCR Jbeta segments was used. Sourced from immuneACCESS, this table was stored by TCRdb with only in-frame sequences that have V and J called. A share of the clones is absent; for the studies checked, an unresolved V gene accounts for under half, and the remainder has no known explanation. The sample table lists under 85,000 clones, 60% to 80% of them with a count of one. 20% to 25% of the sample is in the top ten clones. The sample comprised PBMCs. Receptors originate from a woman in her thirties or forties in good health and CMV-seropositive.

This clone is a singleton in its sample. This sequence joins TRBV7-9 and TRBJ1-5; 8 bases agree with TRBD1. V was pared by 3 bases and J by 6 bases, with 7 bases of the junction left unmatched. From germline, CDR1 is SEHNR and CDR2 FQNEAQ (reference sequence). CDR3 length: 15 amino acids. The CDR3, as DNA: TGTGCCAGCAGCTTGGGGACAGGCCCAGCTCAGCCCCAGCATTTT. Protein product: CASSLGTGPAQPQHF.

The chain carries TRBV19 and TRBJ1-2; 9 bases align to TRBD1. The germline CDR1 and CDR2 sequences are LNHDA and SQIVND (reference sequence). The CDR3 consists of 15 residues. Trimming removed 6 bases from V and 3 bases from J; junction bases left unmatched: 8. This chain's CDR3 is CASSGDRVGDYGYTF. As DNA, the CDR3 is TGTGCCAGTAGCGGGGACAGGGTAGGGGACTATGGCTACACCTTC.

The V gene is TRBV29-1, the J gene TRBJ2-2; 7 nucleotides match TRBD2. The CDR3 extends over 15 amino acids. After removal of 6 bases from V and 6 bases from J, the junction contained 13 bases not matched to a gene. The germline CDR1 and CDR2 sequences are SQVTM and ANQGSEA. The CDR3 here is CSVHSGEGEAGELFF. The CDR3 bases are TGCAGCGTCCATTCTGGGGAGGGAGAGGCCGGGGAGCTGTTTTTT.

The genes are TRBV5-6 and TRBJ1-5, with TRBD1 as a possible D gene (6 bases). Deletions cut 0 bases from V and 7 bases from J, with 17 bases between. CDR1 and CDR2 (germline): SGHDT, YYEEEE. The CDR3 has 16 residues. CDR3 sequence: CASSLARAGASQPQHF. For the CDR3, the DNA is TGTGCCAGCAGCTTGGCCCGAGCAGGGGCTAGCCAGCCCCAGCATTTT. The variable domain in full, with the rest retrieved from reference TRBV5-6 and TRBJ1-5, is DAGVTQSPTHLIKTRGQQVTLRCSPKSGHDTVSWYQQALGQGPQFIFQYYEEEERQRGNFPDRFSGHQFPNYSSELNVNALLLGDSALYLCASSLARAGASQPQHFGDGTRLSIL.

The chain couples TRBV6-1 to TRBJ2-1, with D possibly TRBD1 on 5 matching bases. The V end was cut by 7 bases, the J end by 6 bases, with 16 bases between. The CDR3 spans 14 residues. Germline V gene data show CDR1 as MNHNS and CDR2 as SASEGT. The CDR3 sequence: CASTFQGSFNEQFF. The DNA for the CDR3 is TGTGCCAGCACCTTTCAGGGCAGCTTCAATGAGCAGTTCTTC.

The CDR3 coding sequence is TGTGCCAGCAGCTTGGTATTCCGGCAGGGGGTCGAGACCCAGTACTTC. This sequence encodes CASSLVFRQGVETQYF. This chain connects TRBV5-4 to TRBJ2-5; TRBD1 aligns across 7 bases. The CDR3 contains 16 residues. Germline CDR1 reads SGHNT; CDR2 reads YYREEE (reference sequence). With V trimmed by 0 bases and J by 5 bases, 10 bases remained unmatched.

The chain couples TRBV5-1 to TRBJ1-5; no clear D. Germline V lookup: CDR1 SGHRS, CDR2 YFSETQ. V gave up 2 bases and J gave up 1 base, with 16 bases separating them. There are 17 residues in the CDR3. The CDR3 DNA reads TGCGCCAGCAGCTTACGCCCCGTCGGGGAAAGCAATCAGCCCCAGCATTTT. Its protein is CASSLRPVGESNQPQHF.

This clone was recorded a few times. The genes are TRBV29-1 and TRBJ2-2; no clear D. Germline V gene data show CDR1 as SQVTM and CDR2 as ANQGSEA. V lost 7 bases and J lost 8, with 14 bases in between. The CDR3 is 12 residues long. The CDR3 spells CSGSPRSGELFF. The CDR3 DNA follows: TGCAGCGGGAGTCCCCGGTCGGGGGAGCTGTTTTTT.

This chain uses TRBV25-1 with TRBJ1-3; possible D gene TRBD1, 5 bases. Germline CDR1 is MGHDK and CDR2 is SYGVNS. The CDR3 has 14 residues. Deletions cut 6 bases from V and 3 bases from J, with 12 bases between. This chain's CDR3 is CASSKIGGGNTIYF. For the CDR3, the DNA is TGTGCCAGCAGCAAAATCGGGGGTGGAAACACCATATATTTT.

This clone occurred a few times. J is TRBJ2-4 and V is TRBV6-1, with TRBD2 matching over 13 bases. With 3 bases clipped from V and 1 base from J, the junction kept 0 bases outside the gene matches. Per germline, CDR1 MNHNS and CDR2 SASEGT. CDR3 length equals 16 residues. CDR3 in amino acids: CASSEGLAGAKNIQYF. CDR3 in DNA: TGTGCCAGCAGTGAGGGACTAGCGGGGGCCAAAAACATTCAGTACTTC.

This clone has a handful of counts. The rearrangement uses TRBV5-1 and TRBJ1-2; tentative D call: TRBD1 (6 bases). V was clipped by 2 bases and J by 4 bases, with 9 bases between them. Germline CDR1 and CDR2: SGHRS and YFSETQ. The CDR3 runs 13 residues. CDR3 sequence (DNA): TGCGCCAGCAGCTTCCGGGACACCTATGGCTACACCTTC. Amino acid sequence: CASSFRDTYGYTF.

The genes are TRBV2 and TRBJ2-5; D possibly corresponds to TRBD2 (5 bases). The germline gives CDR1 SNHLY, CDR2 FYNNEI. The CDR3 consists of 14 residues. Trimming removed 3 bases at V and 2 bases at J, with 10 bases between. In nucleotides, the CDR3 is TGTGCCAGCAGTGATACTAGATTGCAAGAGACCCAGTACTTC. The encoded protein is CASSDTRLQETQYF. The full variable domain, in which reference TRBV2 and TRBJ2-5 provide the parts outside the CDR3, is EPEVTQTPSHQVTQMGQEVILRCVPISNHLYFYWYRQILGQKVEFLVSFYNNEISEKSEIFDDQFSVERPDGSNFTLKIRSTKLEDSAMYFCASSDTRLQETQYFGPGTRLLVL.

This clone was recorded a few times. V and J are TRBV2 and TRBJ2-7; D gene unclear. CDR1 is SNHLY and CDR2 is FYNNEI in the germline V gene. The CDR3 runs 13 residues. Trimming cost V 4 bases and J 3 bases, with 10 bases left between them. The CDR3 sequence: CASSVGGGYEQYF. CDR3 nucleotides: TGTGCCAGCAGTGTGGGTGGCGGCTACGAGCAGTACTTC. Full variable domain (rest looked up from reference TRBV2 and TRBJ2-7): EPEVTQTPSHQVTQMGQEVILRCVPISNHLYFYWYRQILGQKVEFLVSFYNNEISEKSEIFDDQFSVERPDGSNFTLKIRSTKLEDSAMYFCASSVGGGYEQYFGPGTRLTVT.

V is TRBV5-6 and J is TRBJ2-5; TRBD2 matches 9 bases. Germline V gene sequence: CDR1 SGHDT, CDR2 YYEEEE. J gave up 0 bases and V 0 bases, and 3 bases lay outside the gene matches. The CDR3 extends over 16 amino acids. Written as DNA, the CDR3 is TGTGCCAGCAGCTTGGGACTAGCGGAGCACCAAGAGACCCAGTACTTC. Its protein is CASSLGLAEHQETQYF.

CDR3 sequence: CASSQIGTKRDNEQFF. Here the CDR3 DNA reads TGTGCCAGCAGCCAGATCGGGACTAAGCGCGACAATGAGCAGTTCTTC. The chain recombines TRBV5-4 with TRBJ2-1; the match to TRBD2 covers 7 bases. Looked up from germline, CDR1 is SGHNT and CDR2 is YYREEE (reference sequence). J was trimmed by 5 bases and V by 4 bases; bases with no gene match: 12. The CDR3 consists of 16 residues.

V gene TRBV29-1 combines with J gene TRBJ1-1, with unresolved D. Trimming removed 4 bases at V and 6 bases at J, with 9 bases between. Germline-derived CDR1 and CDR2 are SQVTM and ANQGSEA. The CDR3 length is 11 residues. The CDR3 here is CSVVRGSEAFF. CDR3 nucleotide sequence: TGCAGCGTTGTCCGCGGATCTGAAGCTTTCTTT.

Only one count was recorded for this clone. The V call is TRBV5-6, the J call TRBJ2-7; 8 nucleotides agree with TRBD1. V trimming: 4 bases; J trimming: 6 bases; junction bases outside the gene matches: 9. The CDR3 has 14 residues. The germline gives CDR1 SGHDT, CDR2 YYEEEE. The CDR3 region has the DNA TGTGCCAGCAGCCGGCGCGCAGGGGGCGGCGAGCAGTACTTC. The encoded protein is CASSRRAGGGEQYF.

The chain couples TRBV2 to TRBJ1-6, with D hard to call. CDR3 size: 13 residues. Germline V gene sequence: CDR1 SNHLY, CDR2 FYNNEI. Trimming took 5 bases from V and 5 from J, leaving 7 bases between them. The CDR3 region is CASSQENNSPLHF. As DNA, the CDR3 is TGTGCCAGCAGTCAGGAAAATAATTCACCCCTCCACTTT.

The chain carries TRBV28 and TRBJ2-7; a possible D gene is TRBD1 (6 bases). The CDR3 totals 14 residues. Trimming cost V 10 bases and J 4 bases, with 20 bases left between them. Germline loops: CDR1 MDHEN, CDR2 SYDVKM. Written as DNA, the CDR3 is TGTGCCACCTTATCAGGGGCCAAAACGTACGAGCAGTACTTC. Amino acid sequence: CATLSGAKTYEQYF.

The chain uses TRBV5-1 and TRBJ2-1; 9 bases match TRBD1. Looked up from germline, CDR1 is SGHRS and CDR2 is YFSETQ. V dropped 0 bases and J dropped 5; count of bases not matched to a gene: 9. The CDR3 runs 17 residues. The CDR3 DNA is TGCGCCAGCAGCTTGGGTTTGGGACAGGGCATAGACAATGAGCAGTTCTTC. This translates into CASSLGLGQGIDNEQFF.

This chain links TRBV4-1 with TRBJ1-5; D is undetermined. This CDR3 has 13 amino acids. Per the germline V gene, CDR1 is MGHRA and CDR2 is YSYEKL. V was shortened by 0 bases and J by 5 bases, with 5 bases between the two germline ends. The CDR3 reads CASSQDLDQPQHF. In nucleotides, the CDR3 is TGCGCCAGCAGCCAAGATCTAGATCAGCCCCAGCATTTT.

The chain links TRBV30 to TRBJ2-5; D is uncertain. The DNA end is a closer match to TRBJ2-7, so the J assignment may be wrong. The germline V gene has CDR1 GTSNPN and CDR2 SVGIG (reference sequence). This CDR3 contains 13 residues. The CDR3 reads CACRSRMTYEQYF. The CDR3 nucleotides are TGTGCCTGCAGGTCAAGGATGACCTACGAGCAGTACTTC.

The gene calls are TRBV5-4 and TRBJ2-5; 7 positions agree with TRBD2. Trimming took 7 bases from V and 5 from J; bases not matched to a gene: 8. This CDR3 has 13 amino acids. From germline, CDR1 is SGHNT and CDR2 YYREEE (reference sequence). The CDR3 loop is CASGGGSGETQYF. DNA for the CDR3: TGTGCCAGCGGGGGTGGTAGCGGGGAGACCCAGTACTTC.

The V gene is TRBV19, the J gene TRBJ2-1, with TRBD2 matching over 11 bases. Germline values: CDR1 LNHDA, CDR2 SQIVND (reference sequence). Unmatched junction bases numbered 7, after V lost 4 bases and J lost 8 bases. The CDR3 length is 15 residues. The CDR3 bases are TGTGCCAGTAGTACTGCCGGGACTAGCGGCTATGAGCAGTTCTTC. It encodes CASSTAGTSGYEQFF.

The genes are TRBV5-1 and TRBJ1-5; 9 bases line up with TRBD1. Germline assignment: CDR1 SGHRS and CDR2 YFSETQ. CDR3 length equals 14 residues. V gave up 3 bases and J gave up 6 bases; unmatched junction bases: 4. The CDR3 bases are TGCGCCAGCAGCTCGGGACAGGGTGGTCAGCCCCAGCATTTT. The encoded protein is CASSSGQGGQPQHF. Full variable domain (remainder filled in from reference TRBV5-1 and TRBJ1-5): KAGVTQTPRYLIKTRGQQVTLSCSPISGHRSVSWYQQTPGQGLQFLFEYFSETQRNKGNFPGRFSGRQFSNSRSEMNVSTLELGDSALYLCASSSGQGGQPQHFGDGTRLSIL.